This TCR beta chain was captured in a study of blood T cells in healthy people across ages. This clonotype was recorded a few times. Through a sample-barcoded 5' primer and a J-beta primer mix, a second PCR was run for roughly 6 to 12 cycles. TCRdb reprocessed the 5' RACE reads via MiXCR and lists one record per CDR3 protein. This sample carries about 840,000 distinct CDR3 sequences, 25% to 30% of them seen once, and the ten largest clones take more than 8.5%. The length of the CDR3 is 17 residues. CDR1 is MDHEN and CDR2 is SYDVKM in the germline V gene. V dropped 4 bases and J dropped 4; count of bases not matched to a gene: 14. This same sample was also taken into another study, of T cells of mothers and their children. As that report states: Overlap in related mother-child pairs always slightly exceeded unrelated pairs, never significantly.

The sequenced sample consisted of blood. This rearrangement joins TRBV28 to TRBJ1-2, with 8 bases that match TRBD1. The clonotype originates from a woman aged 40 to 55 in good health. CDR3 sequence: CASSSGKTGTGSYGYTF. CDR3 DNA: TGTGCCAGCAGTTCGGGGAAGACCGGGACAGGCTCCTATGGCTACACCTTC.